This TCR beta chain was recovered during a study of identical twins. Study results and caveats: For out-of-frame alpha sequences shared by twins, low generation probability was in excess. Memory repertoires lacked the insertion deficit that abundant cord blood beta clonotypes showed.

Each CDR3 protein gets one entry after TCRdb re-called the 5' RACE reads with MiXCR. The table lists hundreds of thousands of distinct CDR3 sequences, approximately 13% of them singletons. The CDR3 totals 14 residues. Trimming removed 0 bases at V and 6 bases at J, with 12 bases between. The V gene's germline CDR1 is SGDLS and CDR2 YYNGEE. This clonotype was picked up many times. What it binds is unknown. These same records also appear under a second study, on yellow fever vaccine responses in identical twins.

Sequencing used PBMCs. The J gene is TRBJ1-2, the V gene TRBV9; D unresolved. The receptor was isolated from a woman between 18 and 29 years old in good health. The CDR3 DNA sequence: TGTGCCAGCAGCGTAGCCCCTTCCTTTGATGGCTACACCTTC. Its translation: CASSVAPSFDGYTF. Full variable domain (rest looked up from reference TRBV9 and TRBJ1-2): DSGVTQTPKHLITATGQRVTLRCSPRSGDLSVYWYQQSLDQGLQFLIQYYNGEERAKGNILERFSAQQFPDLHSELNLSSLELGDSALYFCASSVAPSFDGYTFGSGTRLTVV.